Sequencing of this T cell receptor beta chain was carried out in a study of T cell responses to AZD1222 COVID-19 vaccine. This clone is labeled as large. The antigen remains undetermined. The study's findings and limits: Every sample of the repertoires postdated the peak T cell response. Females made up more of the donors, who were largely white British, and clonal diversity may have come out too low.

Libraries were prepared by immunoSEQ multiplex PCR; TCRdb keeps only in-frame clonotypes and omits some of them. The table has about 90,000 clones, 89% seen once; the top ten hold more than 5%. Germline CDR1 is LNHDA and CDR2 is SQIVND (reference sequence). CDR3 size: 15 residues. V was clipped by 5 bases and J by 3 bases; unmatched bases: 10. V gene TRBV19 combines with J gene TRBJ2-7, with 7 bases identical to TRBD2. Sequencing was performed on peripheral blood, taken 28 days after the second AZD1222 dose. This TCR came from an adult who received the AZD1222 COVID-19 vaccine. CDR3 sequence reads: CASSVPGEGLYEQYF. As DNA, the CDR3 is TGTGCCAGTAGTGTTCCTGGGGAGGGACTCTACGAGCAGTACTTC.